This is a list of T cell receptor beta chains from one sample in a study of T cell repertoires in cytomegalovirus infection. MiXCR, applied by TCRdb to the reads, yields one record per CDR3 protein. The sample lists 310,000 or so distinct CDR3 sequences; 9.6% were seen once. Sequencing was performed on PBMCs. The receptor source for this set is a human donor in good health (CMV status not recorded). Some clones in this sample may be carry-over from other donors' samples. CDR3s include the opening cysteine and the closing phenylalanine or tryptophan. Fields, in order: D gene, clone size, J gene, V gene, CDR3 protein, CDR3 DNA. D genes are given only for firm matches. Rows give clone size only sometimes, using once, few, many, or a class for an expanded clone.

>NA|NA|TRBJ2-5|TRBV6-5
CASSSLGGSKETQYF
TGTGCCAGCAGTAGCCTAGGGGGGTCAAAAGAGACCCAGTACTTC
>NA|many|TRBJ1-2|TRBV7-2
CASSSAGAGYTF
TGTGCCAGCAGCTCGGCTGGAGCGGGCTACACCTTC
>NA|many|TRBJ1-2|TRBV28
CASSISVGASDYGYTF
TGTGCCAGCAGCATAAGTGTGGGGGCGTCGGACTATGGCTACACCTTC
>NA|many|TRBJ2-3|TRBV7-2
CASSRSPQRDTQYF
TGTGCCAGCAGCCGGTCCCCTCAGCGGGATACGCAGTATTTT
>NA|many|TRBJ1-2|TRBV6-6
CASSFSLTGNYGYTF
TGTGCCAGCAGTTTCTCCTTGACAGGAAACTATGGCTACACCTTC
>NA|many|TRBJ2-1|TRBV5-5
CASSLEGQGLINEQFF
TGTGCCAGCAGCTTGGAGGGGCAGGGGTTGATCAATGAGCAGTTCTTC
>NA|NA|TRBJ1-2|TRBV2
CATLHTLGYTF
TGTGCCACATTACACACATTAGGCTACACCTTC
>NA|many|TRBJ2-2|TRBV5-8
CASSFISANTGELFF
TGTGCCAGCAGCTTTATATCTGCGAACACCGGGGAGCTGTTTTTT
>NA|many|TRBJ2-2|TRBV29-1
CSGVGATGELFF
TGCAGCGGGGTGGGGGCAACCGGGGAGCTGTTTTTT
>TRBD1|few|TRBJ1-4|TRBV10-3
CAISEGQGMGKLFF
TGTGCCATCAGTGAAGGACAGGGAATGGGAAAACTGTTTTTT
>TRBD1|many|TRBJ1-6|TRBV7-9
CASSLGGQSSYNSPLHF
TGTGCCAGCAGCTTAGGGGGACAGAGCTCCTATAATTCACCCCTCCACTTT
>NA|few|TRBJ2-4|TRBV27
CASSPDVGRAKNIQYF
TGTGCCAGCAGTCCCGACGTCGGTAGAGCCAAAAACATTCAGTACTTC
>TRBD2|NA|TRBJ2-5|TRBV4-3
CASSLETAGDPQETQYF
TGCGCCAGCAGCCTCGAAACGGCGGGGGACCCCCAAGAGACCCAGTACTTC
>NA|many|TRBJ1-3|TRBV18
CASSPGRESGNTIYF
TGTGCCAGCTCACCTGGAAGGGAGAGTGGAAACACCATATATTTT
>NA|many|TRBJ1-1|TRBV7-2
CASSLVESQNTEAFF
TGTGCCAGCAGCTTAGTGGAGAGCCAGAACACTGAAGCTTTCTTT
>NA|many|TRBJ1-2|TRBV10-3
CATGQNYGYTF
TGTGCCACCGGACAGAACTATGGCTACACCTTC
>TRBD1|many|TRBJ2-6|TRBV19
CASGRDRATSGANVLTF
TGTGCCAGTGGCCGGGACAGGGCGACCTCTGGGGCCAACGTCCTGACTTTC
>NA|NA|TRBJ1-4|TRBV28
CASKVSGTTGPNEKLFF
TGTGCCAGCAAGGTGTCGGGGACCACAGGGCCTAATGAAAAACTGTTTTTT
>NA|many|TRBJ2-2|TRBV2
CARTGTLYQGELFF
TGTGCCAGGACCGGGACACTATATCAGGGGGAGCTGTTTTTT
>NA|many|TRBJ1-5|TRBV5-1
CASSLSGVSNQPQHF
TGCGCCAGCAGCTTGTCAGGGGTTAGCAATCAGCCCCAGCATTTT
>NA|NA|TRBJ1-3|TRBV20-1
CSARDFGARNTIYF
TGCAGTGCTAGAGATTTTGGAGCCAGAAACACCATATATTTT
>NA|many|TRBJ1-2|TRBV7-3
CASSLSGFGGYTF
TGTGCCAGCAGCTTATCGGGTTTTGGAGGCTACACCTTC
>NA|many|TRBJ1-5|TRBV5-1
CASSWGQGNQPQHF
TGCGCCAGCAGCTGGGGGCAGGGGAATCAGCCCCAGCATTTT
>TRBD2|many|TRBJ2-1|TRBV7-8
CASTRAGNEQFF
TGTGCCAGCACAAGAGCGGGAAATGAGCAGTTCTTC
>TRBD1|many|TRBJ2-1|TRBV5-1
CASSHGQGARDEQFF
TGCGCCAGCAGCCACGGACAGGGGGCGAGGGATGAGCAGTTCTTC
>NA|many|TRBJ1-1|TRBV2
CASIRSRTNF
TGTGCCAGCATAAGGTCGCGGACCAATTTT
>NA|few|TRBJ2-2|TRBV29-1
CSVRDGRELFF
TGCAGCGTCCGGGACGGCCGGGAGCTGTTTTTT
>NA|many|TRBJ2-4|TRBV5-4
CASSLSGRGGHLEYF
TGTGCCAGCAGCTTGTCGGGACGTGGAGGACATTTGGAGTACTTC
>NA|many|TRBJ1-2|TRBV20-1
CSALRAGVFYGYTF
TGCAGTGCTCTCAGGGCGGGTGTGTTTTATGGCTACACCTTC
>TRBD1|many|TRBJ2-7|TRBV15
CATSRDPGQGYEQYF
TGTGCCACCAGCAGAGATCCGGGACAGGGCTACGAGCAGTACTTC
>NA|many|TRBJ2-2|TRBV7-2
CASRYGLGGGELFF
TGTGCCAGCAGATACGGACTGGGAGGTGGGGAGCTGTTTTTT
>NA|many|TRBJ2-1|TRBV6-5
CASSYSGALINEQFF
TGTGCCAGCAGTTACTCGGGGGCCCTTATCAATGAGCAGTTCTTC
>NA|NA|TRBJ2-3|TRBV20-1
CSARDVGPGADTQYF
TGCAGTGCTAGAGATGTGGGGCCGGGAGCAGATACGCAGTATTTT
>NA|NA|TRBJ1-5|TRBV20-1
CSARGDGNQPQHF
TGCAGTGCTAGGGGGGACGGCAATCAGCCCCAGCATTTT
>NA|many|TRBJ1-2|TRBV29-1
CSVHRRKGKGMDYGYTF
TGCAGCGTCCACAGACGAAAGGGGAAGGGCATGGACTATGGCTACACCTTC
>NA|many|TRBJ2-2|TRBV6-5
CASSYVTGELFF
TGTGCCAGCAGTTACGTCACCGGGGAGCTGTTTTTT